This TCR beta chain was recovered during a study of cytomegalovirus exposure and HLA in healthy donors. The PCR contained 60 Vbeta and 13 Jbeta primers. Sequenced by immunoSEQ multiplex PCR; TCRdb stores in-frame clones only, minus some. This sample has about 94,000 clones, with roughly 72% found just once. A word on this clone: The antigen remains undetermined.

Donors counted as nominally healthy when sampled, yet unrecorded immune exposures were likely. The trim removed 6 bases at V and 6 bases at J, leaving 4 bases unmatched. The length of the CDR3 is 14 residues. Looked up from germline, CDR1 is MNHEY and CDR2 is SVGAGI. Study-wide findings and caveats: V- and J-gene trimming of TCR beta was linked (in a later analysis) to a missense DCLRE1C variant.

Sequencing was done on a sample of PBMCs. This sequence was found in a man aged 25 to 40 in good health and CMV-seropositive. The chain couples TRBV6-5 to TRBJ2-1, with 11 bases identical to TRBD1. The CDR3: CASRTGTGGNEQFF. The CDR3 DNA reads TGTGCCAGCAGGACCGGGACAGGGGGCAATGAGCAGTTCTTC.